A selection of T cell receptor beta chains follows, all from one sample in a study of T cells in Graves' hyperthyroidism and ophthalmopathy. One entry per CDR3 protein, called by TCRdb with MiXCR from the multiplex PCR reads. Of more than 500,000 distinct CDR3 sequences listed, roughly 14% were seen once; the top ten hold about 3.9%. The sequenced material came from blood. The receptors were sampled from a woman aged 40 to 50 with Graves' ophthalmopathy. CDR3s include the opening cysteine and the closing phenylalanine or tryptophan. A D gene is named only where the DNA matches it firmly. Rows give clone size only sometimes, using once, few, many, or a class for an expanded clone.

CASIRGVGTYEQYF,TGTGCCAGCATCCGAGGGGTTGGTACCTACGAGCAGTACTTC,-,TRBJ2-7,TRBV6-2/TRBV6-3,-
CATSEATPGETQYF,TGTGCCACCAGTGAGGCCACCCCGGGGGAGACCCAGTACTTC,-,TRBJ2-5,TRBV24-1,many
CSAIPQGRNSPLHF,TGCAGTGCTATCCCACAGGGGCGGAATTCACCCCTCCACTTT,TRBD1,TRBJ1-6,TRBV20-1,many
CASSLGEGLADTQYF,TGTGCCAGCAGTTTAGGTGAGGGTTTAGCAGATACGCAGTATTTT,-,TRBJ2-3,TRBV12-3/TRBV12-4,few
CASSVQENQPQHF,TGTGCCAGCAGTGTCCAGGAAAATCAGCCCCAGCATTTT,-,TRBJ1-5,TRBV6-1,many
CASSIREGDGYTF,TGTGCCAGCAGCATCAGGGAAGGGGATGGCTACACCTTC,-,TRBJ1-2,TRBV7-9,many
CASKRHQNTEAFF,TGTGCCAGCAAGAGACACCAGAACACTGAAGCTTTCTTT,-,TRBJ1-1,TRBV28,many
CASSLSVGTGSEAFF,TGTGCCAGCAGTTTATCGGTGGGGACAGGCTCTGAAGCTTTCTTT,TRBD1,TRBJ1-1,TRBV27,many
CASSMGQGSNQPQHF,TGTGCCAGTAGTATGGGACAGGGATCCAATCAGCCCCAGCATTTT,TRBD1,TRBJ1-5,TRBV19,many
CAWSLRDGFYEQYF,TGTGCCTGGAGTTTGCGGGACGGATTCTACGAGCAGTACTTC,-,TRBJ2-7,TRBV30,-
CASSKTTGTLTEAFF,TGCGCCAGCAGTAAGACCACAGGGACTTTGACTGAAGCTTTCTTT,-,TRBJ1-1,TRBV10-1,-
CAWSVRGIETQYF,TGTGCCTGGAGTGTACGGGGTATAGAGACCCAGTACTTC,-,TRBJ2-5,TRBV30,many
CASSTPGARNTIYF,TGTGCCAGCTCAACACCCGGGGCGCGGAACACCATATATTTT,-,TRBJ1-3,TRBV18,few
CASRRTSQGNYGYTF,TGTGCCAGCAGGCGAACCTCACAGGGAAACTATGGCTACACCTTC,-,TRBJ1-2,TRBV28,many
CASSLGGPLYSNQPQHF,TGTGCCAGCAGTTTAGGGGGCCCCTTATATAGCAATCAGCCCCAGCATTTT,-,TRBJ1-5,TRBV12-3/TRBV12-4,-
CASSFHDKAYEQYF,TGTGCCAGCAGTTTCCACGACAAAGCCTACGAGCAGTACTTC,-,TRBJ2-7,TRBV27,many
CASSLTRLSEGNTIYF,TGTGCCAGCAGTTTAACTCGACTGAGCGAAGGAAACACCATATATTTT,-,TRBJ1-3,TRBV28,many
CASSPPWANTGELFF,TGTGCCAGCTCACCACCGTGGGCGAACACCGGGGAGCTGTTTTTT,-,TRBJ2-2,TRBV18,few
CASSLAPGQGIPYEQYF,TGTGCCAGCAGTTTAGCGCCGGGACAGGGTATCCCCTACGAGCAGTACTTC,TRBD1,TRBJ2-7,TRBV12-3/TRBV12-4,few
CSVEGGSYGYTF,TGCAGCGTTGAAGGGGGGAGCTATGGCTACACCTTC,-,TRBJ1-2,TRBV29-1,many
CASTLAASYNEQFF,TGTGCCAGCACCCTAGCCGCCTCCTACAATGAGCAGTTCTTC,-,TRBJ2-1,TRBV28,-